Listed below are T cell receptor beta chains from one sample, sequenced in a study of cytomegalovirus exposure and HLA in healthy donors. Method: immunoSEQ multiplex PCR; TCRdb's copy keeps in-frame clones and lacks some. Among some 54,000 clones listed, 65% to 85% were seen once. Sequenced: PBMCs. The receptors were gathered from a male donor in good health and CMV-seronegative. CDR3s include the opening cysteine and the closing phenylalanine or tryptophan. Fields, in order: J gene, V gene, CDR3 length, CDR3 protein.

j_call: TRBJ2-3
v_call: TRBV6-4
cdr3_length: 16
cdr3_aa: CASSDGTSGGADTQYF

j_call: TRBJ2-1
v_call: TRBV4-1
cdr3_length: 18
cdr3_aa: CASSRTSGRILPLGEQFF

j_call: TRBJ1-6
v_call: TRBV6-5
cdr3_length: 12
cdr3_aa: CASGSLEGPLHF

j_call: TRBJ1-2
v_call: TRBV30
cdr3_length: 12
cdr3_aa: CGASTSNYGYTF

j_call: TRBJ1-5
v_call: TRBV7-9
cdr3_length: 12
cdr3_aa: CASRQGNQPQHF

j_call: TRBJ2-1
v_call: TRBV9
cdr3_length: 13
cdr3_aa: CASSLGAFNEQFF

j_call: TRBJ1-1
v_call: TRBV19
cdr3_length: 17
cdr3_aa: CASRIAFEGGGNTEAFF

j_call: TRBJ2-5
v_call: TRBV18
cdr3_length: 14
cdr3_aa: CASSRQGYQETQYF

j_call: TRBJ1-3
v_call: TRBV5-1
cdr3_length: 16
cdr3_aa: CASSQTYRGAGNTIYF

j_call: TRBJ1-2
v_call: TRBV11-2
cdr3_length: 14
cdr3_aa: CASSGTGGALGYTF

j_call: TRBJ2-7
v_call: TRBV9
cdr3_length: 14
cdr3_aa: CASSPPRAPYEQYF

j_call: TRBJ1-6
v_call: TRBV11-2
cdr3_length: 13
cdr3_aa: CASSFAGGSPLHF

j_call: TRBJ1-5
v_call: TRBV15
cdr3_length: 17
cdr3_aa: CATSRVPPDILYQPQHF

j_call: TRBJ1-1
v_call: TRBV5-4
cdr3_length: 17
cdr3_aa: CASSLGAGGNMNTEAFF

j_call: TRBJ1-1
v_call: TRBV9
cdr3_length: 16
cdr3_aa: CASSYNSGGRNTEAFF

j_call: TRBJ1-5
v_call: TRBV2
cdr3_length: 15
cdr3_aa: CASSEILAGDQPQHF

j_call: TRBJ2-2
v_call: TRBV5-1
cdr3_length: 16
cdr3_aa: CASSLEETGNTGELFF

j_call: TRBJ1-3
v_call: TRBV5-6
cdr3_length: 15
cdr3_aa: CASSWDRGLRNTIYF

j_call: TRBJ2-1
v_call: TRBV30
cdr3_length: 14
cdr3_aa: CAWSVGTSGGEQFF

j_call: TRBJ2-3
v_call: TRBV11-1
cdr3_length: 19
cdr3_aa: CASSGGGLAGLPGTDTQYF

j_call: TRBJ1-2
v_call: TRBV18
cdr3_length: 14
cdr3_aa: CASSPPGQGDGYTF

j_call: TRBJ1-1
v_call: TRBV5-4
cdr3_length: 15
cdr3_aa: CASSLGTVSNTEAFF

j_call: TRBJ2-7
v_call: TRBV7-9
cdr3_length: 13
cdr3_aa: CASSLTGPYEQYF

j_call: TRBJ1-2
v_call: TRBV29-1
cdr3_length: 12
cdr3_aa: CSVESPGDGYTF

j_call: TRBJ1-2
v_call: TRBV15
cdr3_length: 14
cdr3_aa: CATSREEDFYGYTF

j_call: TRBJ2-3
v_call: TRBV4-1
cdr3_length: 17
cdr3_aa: CASSQGLAGASTDTQYF

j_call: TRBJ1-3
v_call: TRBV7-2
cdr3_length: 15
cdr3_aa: CASSSQGAGGNTIYF

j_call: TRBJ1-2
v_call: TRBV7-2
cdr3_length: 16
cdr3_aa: CASSPTGGTSNYGYTF

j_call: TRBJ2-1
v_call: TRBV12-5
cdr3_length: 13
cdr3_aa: CASGEGLRREQFF

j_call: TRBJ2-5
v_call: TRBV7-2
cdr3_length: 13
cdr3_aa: CASSSTGMETQYF

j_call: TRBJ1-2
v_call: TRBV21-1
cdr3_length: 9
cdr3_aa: CVRGGGYTF

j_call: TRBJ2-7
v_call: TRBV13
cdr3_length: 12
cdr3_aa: CASSLSSGEQYF

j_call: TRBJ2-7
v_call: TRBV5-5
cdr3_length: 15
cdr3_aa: CASSSGAGQPYEQYF

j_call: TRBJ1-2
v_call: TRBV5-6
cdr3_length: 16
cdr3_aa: CASSLYEGDRVLGYTF

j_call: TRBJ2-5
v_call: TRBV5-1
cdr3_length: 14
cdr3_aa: CASSLGLAKETQYF

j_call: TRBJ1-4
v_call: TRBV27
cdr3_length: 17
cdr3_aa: CASSPQGRDRGDEKLFF

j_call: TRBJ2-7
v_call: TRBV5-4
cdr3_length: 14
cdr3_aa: CASTLIQGANEQYF

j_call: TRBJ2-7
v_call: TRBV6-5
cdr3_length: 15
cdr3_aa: CASSPPGQETYEQYF

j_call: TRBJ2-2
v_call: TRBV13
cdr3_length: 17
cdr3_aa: CASSLGPEAGNTGELFF

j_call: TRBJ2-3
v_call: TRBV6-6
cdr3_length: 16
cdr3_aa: CASSPGVAVLADTQYF

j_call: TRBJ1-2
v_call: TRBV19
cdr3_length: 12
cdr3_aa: CASRETNYGYTF